This T cell receptor beta chain was identified during a study of T cells in Graves' hyperthyroidism and ophthalmopathy. This clonotype has at least ten counts. What it binds is unknown. The study's findings and limits: Ophthalmopathy, which appeared later, was predicted by the model a median roughly 6.6 months before onset. Most thyroid clonotypes expanded above 0.001 appeared in blood too.

Germline V gives CDR1 MDHEN, CDR2 SYDVKM. This CDR3 contains 14 residues. Deletions cut 6 bases from V and 6 bases from J, with 16 bases between. Researchers amplified the TCR beta CDR3 regions from RNA transcripts. The study used the HTBI primer set for a first-round RT-PCR of the TCR CDR3. TCRdb analysed the multiplex PCR reads with MiXCR anew, one entry per CDR3 protein. The sample yields approximately 330,000 distinct CDR3 sequences, 18% seen once. Sequenced: blood. The genes are TRBV28 and TRBJ2-3; a possible D gene is TRBD1 (6 bases). The clonotype originates from a woman aged 50 to 60 with Graves' hyperthyroidism. The CDR3, as DNA: TGTGCCAGCAGCTCGGTGGGGGCGGCGGATACGCAGTATTTT. Amino acids: CASSSVGAADTQYF.